This is a list of T cell receptor beta chains from one sample in a study of CD8+ T cells in alopecia areata. Generated by immunoSEQ multiplex PCR, the TCRdb table keeps only in-frame clones and is missing some. The data show 95,000 to 150,000 clones, around 60% seen once. This sample comprised CD4+ T cells sorted from blood, obtained at week 4, from a patient treated with tofacitinib. These receptors originate from a human donor with alopecia areata. Both conserved end residues are part of each CDR3. Fields, in order: V gene, CDR3 protein.

V: TRBV29-1; CDR3: CSVEDRGRGSEKLFF
V: TRBV9; CDR3: CASSVASGRWETQYF
V: TRBV2; CDR3: CAGSPTSYINEQFF
V: TRBV27; CDR3: CASSPGQLNSGNTIYF
V: TRBV25-1; CDR3: CASSEYGKGNEQFF
V: TRBV29-1; CDR3: CSVEGQGASSGANVLTF
V: TRBV5-6; CDR3: CASRPDLVDGYTF
V: TRBV11-3; CDR3: CASSLDPSGSTEAFF
V: TRBV5-6; CDR3: CASSRGPGANVLTF
V: TRBV5-1; CDR3: CASSNTDTQYF